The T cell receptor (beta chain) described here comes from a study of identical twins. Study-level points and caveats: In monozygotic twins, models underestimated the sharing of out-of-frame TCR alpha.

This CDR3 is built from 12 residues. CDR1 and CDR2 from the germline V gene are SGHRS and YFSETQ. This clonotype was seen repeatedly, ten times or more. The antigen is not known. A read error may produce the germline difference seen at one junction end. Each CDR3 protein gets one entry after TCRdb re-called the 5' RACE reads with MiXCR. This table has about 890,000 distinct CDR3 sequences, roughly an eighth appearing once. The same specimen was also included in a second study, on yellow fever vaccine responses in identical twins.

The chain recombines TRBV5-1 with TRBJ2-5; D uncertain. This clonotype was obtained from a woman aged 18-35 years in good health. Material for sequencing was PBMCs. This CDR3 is CASSLVRETQYF. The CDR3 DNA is TGTGCCAGCAGTTTGGTCCGGGAGACCCAGTACTTC.